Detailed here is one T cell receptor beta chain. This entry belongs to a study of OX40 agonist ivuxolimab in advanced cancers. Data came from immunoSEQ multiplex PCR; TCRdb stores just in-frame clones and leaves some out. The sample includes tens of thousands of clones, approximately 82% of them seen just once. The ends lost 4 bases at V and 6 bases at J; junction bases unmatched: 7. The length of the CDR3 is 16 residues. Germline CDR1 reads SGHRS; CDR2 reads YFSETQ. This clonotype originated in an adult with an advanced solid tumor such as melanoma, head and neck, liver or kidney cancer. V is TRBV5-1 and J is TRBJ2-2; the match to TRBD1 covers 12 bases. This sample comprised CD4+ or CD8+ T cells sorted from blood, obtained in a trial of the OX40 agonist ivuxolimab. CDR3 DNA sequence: TGCGCCAGCAGCGTGGCCGGGACAGGGGGCCCCGGGGAGCTGTTTTTT. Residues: CASSVAGTGGPGELFF.